Below are 2 T cell receptor beta chains sequenced from a single sample in a study of T cell responses to AZD1222 COVID-19 vaccine. The assay was immunoSEQ multiplex PCR, and TCRdb's table has in-frame clones only and misses some. Of some 120,000 clones in the sample, around 89% are singletons; the top ten hold about 9.9%. Sequenced material: peripheral blood, taken 28 days after the second AZD1222 dose. Receptors originate from an adult who received the AZD1222 COVID-19 vaccine.

The rearrangement joins TRBV27 to TRBJ2-3; a possible D gene is TRBD2 (5 bases). From germline, CDR1 is MNHEY and CDR2 SMNVEV (reference sequence). There are 15 residues in the CDR3. The V gene lost 3 bases and the J gene lost 0 bases, with 10 bases spanning the gap. The CDR3 nucleotides read TGTGCCAGCAGTTTTCGGGCTAGCAGCACAGATACGCAGTATTTT. Translating gives CASSFRASSTDTQYF.

The rearrangement links TRBV18 to TRBJ1-1, with 7 bases identical to TRBD1. This CDR3 region has 17 residues. Germline trimming cut 0 bases from V and 2 bases from J; bases unmatched to any gene: 9. Germline V gene sequence: CDR1 KGHSH, CDR2 LQKENI. DNA of the CDR3: TGTGCCAGCTCACCACCGAACAGGGGCGCGGGAAACACTGAAGCTTTCTTT. Its translation is CASSPPNRGAGNTEAFF.